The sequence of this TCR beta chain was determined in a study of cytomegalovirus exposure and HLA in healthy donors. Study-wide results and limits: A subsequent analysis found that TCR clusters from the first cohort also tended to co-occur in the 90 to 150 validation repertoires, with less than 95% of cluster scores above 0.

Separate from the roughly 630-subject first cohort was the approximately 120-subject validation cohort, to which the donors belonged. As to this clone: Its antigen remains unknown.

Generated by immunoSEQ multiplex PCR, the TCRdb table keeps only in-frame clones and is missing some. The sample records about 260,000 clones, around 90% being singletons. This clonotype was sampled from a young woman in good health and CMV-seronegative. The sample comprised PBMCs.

The CDR3 reads CASSSTGADDEQFF. The CDR3 nucleotides read TGCGCCAGCAGCTCGACCGGGGCTGATGACGAGCAGTTCTTC. This chain links TRBV5-1 with TRBJ2-1; D might be TRBD1 or TRBD2, each matching 5 bases. The germline V gene encodes CDR1 SGHRS and CDR2 YFSETQ. V lost 3 bases and J lost 10, with 17 bases in between. This CDR3 comprises 14 residues.